This record looks at one T cell receptor beta chain sequence and its context. Its antigen is unknown. This record comes from a study of immune evolution from preneoplasia to lung adenocarcinoma. Libraries were prepared by immunoSEQ multiplex PCR; TCRdb keeps only in-frame clonotypes and omits some of them. The sample includes 6,500 to 10,000 clones, under 90% of them seen just once. Trimming took off 7 bases at V and 7 bases at J, with 22 bases between the two ends. This CDR3 spans 14 amino acids. CDR1 is SQVTM and CDR2 is ANQGSEA in the germline V gene. Study results and limitations: Later-stage lesions seemingly showed higher T cell density and diversity than normal lung. T cell clonality was higher in KRAS-mutant than EGFR-mutant or wild-type nodules. Top clone share appeared to fall from AAH through AIS, MIA, adenocarcinoma.

Nucleic acids came from premalignant or tumor cells enriched by macro-dissection. This TCR was recovered from a person aged 45 to 60 with lung adenocarcinoma. The chain recombines TRBV29-1 with TRBJ2-5; D may match TRBD1 or TRBD2 (5 bases each). Material for sequencing was FFPE invasive lung adenocarcinoma tissue. The CDR3 region has the DNA TGCAGCGGGCAACCCGGACATCAACGGGGGACCCAGTACTTC. Its protein product is CSGQPGHQRGTQYF.